The source of this T cell receptor (beta chain) is a study of CD8+ T cells in alopecia areata. Study-wide background: The duration of tofacitinib was 6 to 18 months, with 6 months off drug afterward.

Findings of the study overall: Relative to mice, TCR sharing across patients was less clear, a difference possibly HLA-related.

RNA extraction was followed by reverse transcription into cDNA, which acted as the sequencing template. The method was immunoSEQ multiplex PCR; TCRdb's version includes in-frame clones alone and lacks a portion of them. The repertoire holds 70,000 or so clones, with roughly 57% as singletons. As to this clone: Its antigen is not identified.

This CDR3 has 15 amino acids. Per germline, CDR1 SGHDT and CDR2 YYEEEE. Germline trimming cut 4 bases from V and 5 bases from J; bases unmatched to any gene: 9. This TCR came from a human donor with alopecia areata. This chain joins TRBV5-6 and TRBJ1-5, with 7 bases that match TRBD1. This sample comprised CD8+ T cells sorted from blood, obtained at week 0. The CDR3, as DNA: TGTGCCAGCAGCCACCGGACAGGTGGTCATCAGCCCCAGCATTTT. Its translation: CASSHRTGGHQPQHF.